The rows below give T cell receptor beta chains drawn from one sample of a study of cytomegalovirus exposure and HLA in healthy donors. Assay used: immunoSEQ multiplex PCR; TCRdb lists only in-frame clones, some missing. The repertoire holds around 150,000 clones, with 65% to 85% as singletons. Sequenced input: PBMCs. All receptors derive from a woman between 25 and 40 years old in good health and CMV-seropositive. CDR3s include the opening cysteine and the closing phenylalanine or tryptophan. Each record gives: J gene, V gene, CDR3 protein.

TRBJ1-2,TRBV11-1,CASSSASTGGGYTF
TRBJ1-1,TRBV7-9,CSSSLRDRPPFF
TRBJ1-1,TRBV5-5,CASSFPLRNTEAFF
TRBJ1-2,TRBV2,CASSERLQGADGYTF
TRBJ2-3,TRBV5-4,CASSFQGAPEDTQYF
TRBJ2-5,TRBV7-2,CASSRRISGETQYF
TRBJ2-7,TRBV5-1,CASSGLTSGASEQYF
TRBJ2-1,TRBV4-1,CASSPRIDNEQFF
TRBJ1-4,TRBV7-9,CASSSGQGDEKLFF
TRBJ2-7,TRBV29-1,CSVLRAPTGEQYF
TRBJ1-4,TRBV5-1,CASSLEFQGELFF
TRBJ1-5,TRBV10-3,CAISETGYSNQPQHF
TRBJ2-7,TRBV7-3,CASSLTSGGAYEQYF
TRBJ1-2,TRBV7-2,CASSTGNGYTF
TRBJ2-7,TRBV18,CASSLGQSYEQYF
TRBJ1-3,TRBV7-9,CASLNSPSGNTIYF
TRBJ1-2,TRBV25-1,CASGQGGPYANYGYTF
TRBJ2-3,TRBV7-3,CASSPGGLAADTQYF
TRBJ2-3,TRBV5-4,CASRVAGGSTDTQYF
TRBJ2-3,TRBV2,CASSERGDTQYF
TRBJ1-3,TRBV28,CASSSRDSYTLWKNTIYF
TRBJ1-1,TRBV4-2,CASSQGGENTEAFF
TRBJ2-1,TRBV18,CASSRAGQGANEQFF
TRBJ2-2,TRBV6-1,CASSRGWVELFF
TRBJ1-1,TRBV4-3,CASSQQGFGTEAFF
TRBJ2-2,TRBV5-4,CASSLGGTLNTGELFF
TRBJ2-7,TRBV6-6,CASSWGQGMTYEQYF
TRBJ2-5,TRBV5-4,CASSLAGGRSETQYF
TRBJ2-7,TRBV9,CASSVGGTANLYEQYF
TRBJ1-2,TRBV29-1,CSVQGAANYGYTF
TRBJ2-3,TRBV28,CASSLGSGQSTDTQYF
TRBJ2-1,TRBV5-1,CASSFRTGYYNEQFF
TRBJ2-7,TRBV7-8,CASRLRPAYEQYF
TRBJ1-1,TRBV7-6,CASMAVRNTEAFF
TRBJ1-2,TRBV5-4,CASSRRQGIGDYGYTF
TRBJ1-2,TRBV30,CAWSVRPETGGGYGYTF
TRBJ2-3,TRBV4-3,CASSQDPPPPGLAGGSSDTQYF